A single sample gave rise to the 2 T cell receptor beta chains below, sequenced in a study of T cell clonotyping in hematopoietic cell transplantation. Here immunoSEQ multiplex PCR was the method, and the copy in TCRdb shows in-frame clones only, minus some. The sample lists some 15,000 clones, around 85% occurring once. The source was PBMCs, collected 100 days after allogeneic stem cell transplant. These receptors all stem from a female patient between 40 and 50 years old who had an allogeneic stem cell transplant from a related donor, so T cells may come from the graft donor. Some clones in this sample may be carry-over from other donors' samples.

The chain links TRBV4-3 to TRBJ1-2; TRBD1 might be the D (5 bases). The length of the CDR3 is 13 residues. The germline gives CDR1 LGHNA, CDR2 YSLEER. Trimming shortened V by 3 bases and J by 2 bases, and 7 bases separated the two germline ends. The CDR3 loop is CASSHSGNYGYTF. The CDR3 region has the DNA TGCGCCAGCAGCCATTCAGGGAACTATGGCTACACCTTC.

CDR3 amino acids: CAWTGALNTEAFF. The DNA for the CDR3 is TGTGCCTGGACCGGGGCCTTGAACACTGAAGCTTTCTTT. The chain is built from TRBV30 and TRBJ1-1, with a tentative D call TRBD1 (5 bases). Deletions cut 4 bases from V and 0 bases from J, with 9 bases between. This CDR3 region has 13 residues. CDR1 and CDR2 (germline): GTSNPN, SVGIG (reference sequence).